This is a list of T cell receptor beta chains from one sample in a study of cytomegalovirus exposure and HLA in healthy donors. Method: immunoSEQ multiplex PCR; TCRdb's copy keeps in-frame clones and lacks some. The top ten clones hold 7.4% of a sample with approximately 170,000 clones, about 75% of them seen once. What was sequenced was PBMCs. These receptors all stem from a male donor in good health and CMV-seropositive. The CDR3 runs from the conserved cysteine through the conserved F or W. Each record gives: clone size, V gene, J gene, D gene, CDR3 protein, CDR3 DNA. A D gene is named only where the DNA matches it firmly. Part of the rows lack a size; the others show once, few, many or a class for expanded clones.

>NA|TRBV9|TRBJ2-7|TRBD2
CASSGGAGGFEQYF
TGTGCCAGCAGCGGGGGAGCGGGGGGGTTCGAGCAGTACTTC
>medium-sized|TRBV5-1|TRBJ1-2|TRBD1
CASSLALLIQGADGYTF
TGCGCCAGCAGCTTGGCCCTCCTAATACAGGGGGCGGATGGCTACACCTTC
>NA|TRBV12-5|TRBJ1-1|TRBD1
CASGLSRTGATNTEAFF
TGTGCTAGTGGTTTAAGTCGTACAGGGGCGACTAACACTGAAGCTTTCTTT
>NA|TRBV5-6|TRBJ2-4|NA
CASSSGSGCIQYF
TGTGCCAGCAGCTCCGGGTCCGGTTGCATTCAGTACTTC
>NA|TRBV5-7|TRBJ2-3|NA
CASSSSGGDTDTQYF
TGTGCCAGCAGCTCCAGCGGAGGCGACACAGATACGCAGTATTTT
>NA|TRBV18|TRBJ2-5|NA
CASSPEAGAQETQYF
TGTGCCAGCTCACCAGAGGCAGGGGCCCAAGAGACCCAGTACTTC
>NA|TRBV30|TRBJ1-2|NA
CAWSVGGSLGDGYTF
TGTGCCTGGAGTGTAGGTGGATCCCTCGGAGATGGCTACACCTTC
>NA|TRBV2|TRBJ1-2|NA
CASSEGGGYTF
TGTGCCAGCAGTGAAGGGGGCGGCTACACCTTC
>NA|TRBV6-1|TRBJ1-6|NA
CASSEAGVERGGLHF
TGTGCCAGCAGTGAAGCGGGGGTCGAGCGAGGGGGACTCCACTTT
>NA|TRBV6-5|TRBJ2-3|NA
CASIGGITDTQYF
TGTGCCAGCATCGGGGGTATCACAGATACGCAGTATTTT
>NA|TRBV6-6|TRBJ1-1|TRBD1
CASSPQGMGTEAFF
TGTGCCAGCAGTCCACAGGGGATGGGCACTGAAGCTTTCTTT
>few|TRBV13|TRBJ2-1|TRBD1
CASSPPTGLKLNEQFF
TGTGCCAGCAGCCCACCGACAGGGCTTAAACTCAATGAGCAGTTCTTC
>NA|TRBV5-4|TRBJ2-1|NA
CASSLGGEQFF
TGTGCCAGCAGCTTAGGGGGTGAGCAGTTCTTC
>NA|TRBV5-6|TRBJ2-7|TRBD1
CASSWNRGRSYEQYF
TGTGCCAGCAGCTGGAACAGGGGTAGGAGCTACGAGCAGTACTTC
>NA|TRBV4-2|TRBJ2-3|TRBD2
CASSQAQGLAGVTDTQYF
TGTGCCAGCAGCCAAGCTCAGGGACTAGCGGGGGTCACAGATACGCAGTATTTT
>NA|TRBV2|TRBJ1-3|TRBD1
CASSTGQGGSGNTIYF
TGTGCCAGCAGCACTGGACAGGGAGGCTCTGGAAACACCATATATTTT
>NA|TRBV5-4|TRBJ2-4|NA
CASSLVQGGYLYF
TGTGCCAGCAGCTTAGTACAGGGAGGGTATCTGTACTTC
>few|TRBV29-1|TRBJ1-1|TRBD1
CSVGSGGTEAFF
TGCAGCGTTGGTTCAGGGGGCACTGAAGCTTTCTTT
>NA|TRBV7-6|TRBJ1-2|TRBD1
CASSPGQGRHGYTF
TGTGCCAGCAGCCCTGGACAGGGGAGGCATGGCTACACCTTC
>NA|TRBV19|TRBJ1-5|NA
CASIGTSGQPQHF
TGTGCCAGTATCGGGACATCAGGACAGCCCCAGCATTTT
>NA|TRBV9|TRBJ2-1|TRBD2
CASSVGLAGHEQFF
TGTGCCAGCAGCGTCGGACTAGCGGGTCATGAGCAGTTCTTC
>NA|TRBV10-3|TRBJ2-1|NA
CAISESKGRGVDNEQFF
TGTGCCATCAGTGAGTCGAAAGGGCGCGGGGTCGACAATGAGCAGTTCTTC
>few|TRBV15|TRBJ1-2|TRBD1
CATSRGGGYGYTF
TGTGCCACCAGCCGAGGGGGCGGCTATGGCTACACCTTC
>NA|TRBV30|TRBJ2-1|TRBD1
CAWSVQGLNSYNEQFF
TGTGCCTGGAGTGTACAGGGGTTAAACTCCTACAATGAGCAGTTCTTC
>NA|TRBV30|TRBJ2-7|NA
CAWSDPGGGEQYF
TGTGCCTGGAGTGACCCAGGAGGCGGCGAGCAGTACTTC
>NA|TRBV10-3|TRBJ2-2|NA
CAISGAGATGELFF
TGTGCCATCAGTGGGGCGGGGGCCACCGGGGAGCTGTTTTTT
>NA|TRBV7-2|TRBJ1-6|NA
CASSLEGRGNSPLHF
TGTGCCAGCAGCTTAGAAGGCAGGGGTAATTCACCCCTCCACTTT
>NA|TRBV7-9|TRBJ2-1|TRBD2
CASNSGATGNEQFF
TGTGCCAGCAATAGCGGGGCCACTGGGAATGAGCAGTTCTTC
>once|TRBV9|TRBJ2-1|TRBD2
CASSGSGGAGEQFF
TGTGCCAGCAGCGGTAGCGGGGGGGCAGGTGAGCAGTTCTTC
>NA|TRBV9|TRBJ2-1|TRBD2
CASSVDELAGGFYNEQFF
TGTGCCAGCAGCGTAGACGAGTTGGCGGGGGGATTCTACAATGAGCAGTTCTTC
>few|TRBV2|TRBJ2-7|NA
CASSDPGHLYEQYF
TGTGCCAGCAGCGACCCGGGACATCTCTACGAGCAGTACTTC
>NA|TRBV9|TRBJ1-6|TRBD1
CASSDDRGGDSPLHF
TGTGCCAGCAGCGACGACAGGGGAGGCGATTCACCCCTCCACTTT
>NA|TRBV7-6|TRBJ1-2|NA
CASSLARADSYGYTF
TGTGCCAGCAGCTTAGCTAGAGCAGACTCCTATGGCTACACCTTC
>NA|TRBV18|TRBJ2-3|NA
CASSPPLAASTDTQYF
TGTGCCAGCTCACCACCCTTAGCGGCGAGCACAGATACGCAGTATTTT
>NA|TRBV13|TRBJ2-2|NA
CASSLGGGTDELFF
TGTGCCAGCAGCTTAGGTGGGGGGACCGACGAGCTGTTTTTT
>NA|TRBV5-6|TRBJ1-1|TRBD1
CASSLVGQGNTEAFF
TGTGCCAGCAGCTTGGTCGGACAGGGGAACACTGAAGCTTTCTTT
>NA|TRBV27|TRBJ1-1|NA
CASSPRGGTEAFF
TGTGCCAGCAGCCCCCGAGGAGGCACTGAAGCTTTCTTT
>once|TRBV19|TRBJ1-2|NA
CASSIASGGQNYGYTF
TGTGCCAGTAGTATAGCAAGCGGGGGGCAAAACTATGGCTACACCTTC
>NA|TRBV5-1|TRBJ1-1|NA
CASSFTGGGFGTEAFF
TGCGCCAGCAGCTTTACGGGAGGTGGGTTTGGCACTGAAGCTTTCTTT